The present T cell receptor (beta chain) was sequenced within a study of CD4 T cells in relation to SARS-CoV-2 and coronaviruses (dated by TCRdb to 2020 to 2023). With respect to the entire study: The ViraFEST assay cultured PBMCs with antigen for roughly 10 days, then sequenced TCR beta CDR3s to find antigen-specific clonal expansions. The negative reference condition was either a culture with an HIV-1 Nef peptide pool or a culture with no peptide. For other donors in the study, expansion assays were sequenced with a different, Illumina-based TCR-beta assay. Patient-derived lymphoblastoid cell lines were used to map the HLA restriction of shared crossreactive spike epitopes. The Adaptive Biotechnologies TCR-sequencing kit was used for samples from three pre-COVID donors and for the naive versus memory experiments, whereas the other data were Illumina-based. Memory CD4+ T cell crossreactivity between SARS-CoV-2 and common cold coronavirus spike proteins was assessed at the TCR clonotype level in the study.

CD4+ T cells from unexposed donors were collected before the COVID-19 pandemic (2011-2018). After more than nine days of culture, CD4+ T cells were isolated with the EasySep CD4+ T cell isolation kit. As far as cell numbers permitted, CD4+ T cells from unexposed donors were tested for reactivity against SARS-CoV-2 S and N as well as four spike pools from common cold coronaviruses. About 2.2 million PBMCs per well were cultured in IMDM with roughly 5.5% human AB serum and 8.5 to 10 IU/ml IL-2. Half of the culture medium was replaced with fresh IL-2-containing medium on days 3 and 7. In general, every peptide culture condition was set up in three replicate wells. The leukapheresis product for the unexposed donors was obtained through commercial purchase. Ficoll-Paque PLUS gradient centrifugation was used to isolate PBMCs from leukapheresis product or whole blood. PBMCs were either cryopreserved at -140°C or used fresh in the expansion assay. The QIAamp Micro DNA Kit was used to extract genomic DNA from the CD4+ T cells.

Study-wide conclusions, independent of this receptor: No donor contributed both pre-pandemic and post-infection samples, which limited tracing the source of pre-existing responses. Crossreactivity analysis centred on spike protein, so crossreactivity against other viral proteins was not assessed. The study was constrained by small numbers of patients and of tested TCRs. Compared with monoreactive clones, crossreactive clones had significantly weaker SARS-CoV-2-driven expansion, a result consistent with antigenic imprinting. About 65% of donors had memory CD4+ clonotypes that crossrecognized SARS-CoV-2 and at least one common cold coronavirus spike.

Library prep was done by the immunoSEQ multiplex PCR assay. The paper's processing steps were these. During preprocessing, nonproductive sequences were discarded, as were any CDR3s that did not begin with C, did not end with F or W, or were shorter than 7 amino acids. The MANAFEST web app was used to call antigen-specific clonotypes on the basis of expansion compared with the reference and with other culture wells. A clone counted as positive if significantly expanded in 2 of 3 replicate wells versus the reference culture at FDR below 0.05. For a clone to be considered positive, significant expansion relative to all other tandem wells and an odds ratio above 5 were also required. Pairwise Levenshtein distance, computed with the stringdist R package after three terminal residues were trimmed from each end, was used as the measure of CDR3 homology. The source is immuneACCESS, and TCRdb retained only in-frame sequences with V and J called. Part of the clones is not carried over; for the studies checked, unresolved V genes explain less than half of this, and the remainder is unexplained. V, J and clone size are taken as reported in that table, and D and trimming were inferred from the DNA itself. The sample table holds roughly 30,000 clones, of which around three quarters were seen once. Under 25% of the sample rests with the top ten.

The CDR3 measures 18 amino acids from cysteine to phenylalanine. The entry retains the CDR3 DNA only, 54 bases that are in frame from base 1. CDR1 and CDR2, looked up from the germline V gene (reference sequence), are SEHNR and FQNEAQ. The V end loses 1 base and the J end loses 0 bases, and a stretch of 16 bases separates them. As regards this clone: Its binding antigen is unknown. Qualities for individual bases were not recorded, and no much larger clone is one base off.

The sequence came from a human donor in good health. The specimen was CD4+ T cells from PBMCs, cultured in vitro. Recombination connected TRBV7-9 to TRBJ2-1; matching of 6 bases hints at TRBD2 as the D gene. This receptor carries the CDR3 CASSLGLWGGSSYNEQFF. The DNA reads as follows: TGTGCCAGCAGCTTAGGGTTGTGGGGAGGTAGCTCCTACAATGAGCAGTTCTTC. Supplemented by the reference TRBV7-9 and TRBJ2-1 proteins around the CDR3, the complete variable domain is DTGVSQNPRHKITKRGQNVTFRCDPISEHNRLYWYRQTLGQGPEFLTYFQNEAQLEKSRLLSDRFSAERPKGSFSTLEIQRTEQGDSAMYLCASSLGLWGGSSYNEQFFGPGTRLTVL.